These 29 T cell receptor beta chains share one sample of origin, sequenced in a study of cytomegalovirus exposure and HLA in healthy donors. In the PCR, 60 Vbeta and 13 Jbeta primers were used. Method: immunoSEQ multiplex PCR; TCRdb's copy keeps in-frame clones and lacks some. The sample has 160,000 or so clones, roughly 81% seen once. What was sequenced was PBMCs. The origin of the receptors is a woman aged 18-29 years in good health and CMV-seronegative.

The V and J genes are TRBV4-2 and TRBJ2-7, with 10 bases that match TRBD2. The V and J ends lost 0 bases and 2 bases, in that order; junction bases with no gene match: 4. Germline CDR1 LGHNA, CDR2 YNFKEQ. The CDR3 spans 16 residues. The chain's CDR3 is CASSQETSGVTYEQYF. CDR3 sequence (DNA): TGTGCCAGCAGCCAAGAAACTAGCGGGGTTACCTACGAGCAGTACTTC.

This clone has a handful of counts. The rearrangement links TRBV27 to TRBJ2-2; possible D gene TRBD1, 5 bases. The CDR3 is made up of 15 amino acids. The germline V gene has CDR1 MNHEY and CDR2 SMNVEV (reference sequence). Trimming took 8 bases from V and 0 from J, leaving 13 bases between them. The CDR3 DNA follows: TGTGCCAGCCAGCTCCAGGGAACGAACACCGGGGAGCTGTTTTTT. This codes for CASQLQGTNTGELFF.

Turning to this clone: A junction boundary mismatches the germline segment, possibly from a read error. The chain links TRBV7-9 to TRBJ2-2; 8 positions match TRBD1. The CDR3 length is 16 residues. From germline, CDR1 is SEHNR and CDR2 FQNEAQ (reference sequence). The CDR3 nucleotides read TGTTCCAGCAGCTCCCGGGGGACAGGCCGCACCGGGGAGCTGTTTTTT. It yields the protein CSSSSRGTGRTGELFF.

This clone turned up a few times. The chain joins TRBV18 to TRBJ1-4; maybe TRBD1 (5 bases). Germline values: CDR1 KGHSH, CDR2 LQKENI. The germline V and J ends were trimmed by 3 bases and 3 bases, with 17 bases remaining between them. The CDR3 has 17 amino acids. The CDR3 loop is CASSPRAGRLANEKLFF. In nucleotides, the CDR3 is TGTGCCAGCTCACCTAGGGCAGGGAGGTTGGCTAATGAAAAACTGTTTTTT.

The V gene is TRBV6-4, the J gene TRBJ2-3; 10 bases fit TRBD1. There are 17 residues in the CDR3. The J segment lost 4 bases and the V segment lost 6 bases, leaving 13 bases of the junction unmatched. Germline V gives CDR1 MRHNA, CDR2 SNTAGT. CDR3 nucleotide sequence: TGTGCCAGCAGCCTCTCCGGGACAGGGGTTTTTTCAGATACGCAGTATTTT. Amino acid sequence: CASSLSGTGVFSDTQYF.

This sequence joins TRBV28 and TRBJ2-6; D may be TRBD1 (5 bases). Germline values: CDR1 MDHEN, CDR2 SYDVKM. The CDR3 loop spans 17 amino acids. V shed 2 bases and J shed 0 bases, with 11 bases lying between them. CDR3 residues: CASSLRGHYSGANVLTF. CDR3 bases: TGTGCCAGCAGTTTAAGGGGCCATTACTCTGGGGCCAACGTCCTGACTTTC.

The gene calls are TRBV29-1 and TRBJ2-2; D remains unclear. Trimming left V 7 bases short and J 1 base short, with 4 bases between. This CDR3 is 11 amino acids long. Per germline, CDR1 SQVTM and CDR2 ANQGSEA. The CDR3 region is CSAGNTGELFF. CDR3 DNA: TGCAGCGCAGGGAACACCGGGGAGCTGTTTTTT.

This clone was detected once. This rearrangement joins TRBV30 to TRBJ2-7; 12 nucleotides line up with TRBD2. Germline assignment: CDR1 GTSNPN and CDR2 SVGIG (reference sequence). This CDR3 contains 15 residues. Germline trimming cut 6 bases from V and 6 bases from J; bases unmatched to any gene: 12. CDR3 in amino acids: CACKTGLAGYREQYF. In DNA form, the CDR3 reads TGTGCCTGTAAAACCGGACTAGCGGGATACCGCGAGCAGTACTTC.

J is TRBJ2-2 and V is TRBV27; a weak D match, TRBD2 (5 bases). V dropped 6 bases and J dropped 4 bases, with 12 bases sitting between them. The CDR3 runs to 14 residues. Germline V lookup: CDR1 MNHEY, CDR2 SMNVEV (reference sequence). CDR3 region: CASSPDLLTGELFF. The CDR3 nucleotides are TGTGCCAGCAGCCCGGACTTACTCACCGGGGAGCTGTTTTTT.

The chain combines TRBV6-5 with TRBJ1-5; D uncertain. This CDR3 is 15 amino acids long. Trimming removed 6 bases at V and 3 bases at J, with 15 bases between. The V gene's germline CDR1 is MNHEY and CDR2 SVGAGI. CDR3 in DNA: TGTGCCAGCAGCCCAGTGGGAGGGAACAATCAGCCCCAGCATTTT. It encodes CASSPVGGNNQPQHF.

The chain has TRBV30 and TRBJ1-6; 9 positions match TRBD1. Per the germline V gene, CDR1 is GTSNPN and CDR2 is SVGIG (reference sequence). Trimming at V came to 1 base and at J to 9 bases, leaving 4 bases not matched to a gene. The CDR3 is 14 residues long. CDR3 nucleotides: TGTGCCTGGAGTGAAGGACAGGGGAGTTCACCCCTCCACTTT. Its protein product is CAWSEGQGSSPLHF.

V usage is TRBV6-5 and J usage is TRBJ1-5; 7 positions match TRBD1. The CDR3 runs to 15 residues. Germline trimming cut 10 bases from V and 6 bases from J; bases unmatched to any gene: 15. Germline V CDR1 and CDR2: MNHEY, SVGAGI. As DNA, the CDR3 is TGTGCCACCTCACCGGGACAGCGTATAAGTCAGCCCCAGCATTTT. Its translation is CATSPGQRISQPQHF.

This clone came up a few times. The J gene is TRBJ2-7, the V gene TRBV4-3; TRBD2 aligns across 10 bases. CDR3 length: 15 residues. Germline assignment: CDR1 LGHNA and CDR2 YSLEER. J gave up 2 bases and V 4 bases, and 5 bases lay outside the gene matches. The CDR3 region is CASSPGLAVTYEQYF. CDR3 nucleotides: TGCGCCAGCAGCCCTGGACTAGCGGTTACCTACGAGCAGTACTTC.

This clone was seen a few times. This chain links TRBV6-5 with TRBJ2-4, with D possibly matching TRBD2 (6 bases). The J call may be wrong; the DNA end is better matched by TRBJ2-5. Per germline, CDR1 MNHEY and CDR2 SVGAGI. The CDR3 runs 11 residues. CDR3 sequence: CASSVGGTQYF. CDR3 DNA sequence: TGTGCCAGCAGTGTGGGGGGGACCCAGTACTTC.

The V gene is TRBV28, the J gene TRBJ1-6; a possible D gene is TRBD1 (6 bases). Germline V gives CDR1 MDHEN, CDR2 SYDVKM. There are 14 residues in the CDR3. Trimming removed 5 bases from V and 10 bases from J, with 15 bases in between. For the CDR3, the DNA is TGTGCCAGCAGTGGACAGCCCTTTAAGTCACCCCTCCACTTT. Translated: CASSGQPFKSPLHF.

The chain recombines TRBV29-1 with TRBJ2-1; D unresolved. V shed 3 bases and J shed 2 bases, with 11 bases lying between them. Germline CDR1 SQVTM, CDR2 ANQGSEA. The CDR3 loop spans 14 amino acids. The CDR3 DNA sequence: TGCAGCGTTGAGGGCAGGATTACCTACAATGAGCAGTTCTTC. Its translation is CSVEGRITYNEQFF.

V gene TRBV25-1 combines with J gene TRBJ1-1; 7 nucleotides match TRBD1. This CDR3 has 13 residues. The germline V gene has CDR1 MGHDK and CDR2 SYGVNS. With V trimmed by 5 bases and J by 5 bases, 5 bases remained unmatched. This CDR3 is CASSPGQTTEAFF. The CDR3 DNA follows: TGTGCCAGCAGTCCGGGACAGACGACTGAAGCTTTCTTT.

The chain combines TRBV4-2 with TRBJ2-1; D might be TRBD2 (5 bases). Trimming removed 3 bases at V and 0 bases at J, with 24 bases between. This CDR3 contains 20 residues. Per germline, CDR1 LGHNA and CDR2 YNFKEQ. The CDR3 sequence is CASSQGFERYYRSSYNEQFF. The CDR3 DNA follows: TGTGCCAGCAGCCAGGGGTTTGAGCGGTACTACCGATCCTCCTACAATGAGCAGTTCTTC.

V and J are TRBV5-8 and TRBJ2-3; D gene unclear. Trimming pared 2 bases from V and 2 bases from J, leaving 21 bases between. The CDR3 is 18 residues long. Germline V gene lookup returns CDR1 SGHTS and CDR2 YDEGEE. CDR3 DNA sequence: TGTGCCAGCAGCTTCACCCCCCGAGGTCCGAAGGACACAGATACGCAGTATTTT. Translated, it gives CASSFTPRGPKDTDTQYF. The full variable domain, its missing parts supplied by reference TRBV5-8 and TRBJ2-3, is EAGVTQSPTHLIKTRGQQATLRCSPISGHTSVYWYQQALGLGLQFLLWYDEGEERNRGNFPPRFSGRQFPNYSSELNVNALELEDSALYLCASSFTPRGPKDTDTQYFGPGTRLTVL.

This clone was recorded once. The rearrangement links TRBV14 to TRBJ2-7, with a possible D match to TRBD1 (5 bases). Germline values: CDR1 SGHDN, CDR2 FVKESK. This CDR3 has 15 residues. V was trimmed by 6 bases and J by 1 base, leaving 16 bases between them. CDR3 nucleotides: TGTGCCAGCAGTGCTACAGGCCTCCTGTCCTACGAGCAGTACTTC. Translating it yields CASSATGLLSYEQYF.

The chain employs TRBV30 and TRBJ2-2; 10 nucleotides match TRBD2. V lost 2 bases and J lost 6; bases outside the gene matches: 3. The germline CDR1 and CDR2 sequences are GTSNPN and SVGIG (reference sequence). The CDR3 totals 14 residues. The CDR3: CAWSPGLASGELFF. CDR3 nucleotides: TGTGCCTGGAGTCCGGGACTAGCGTCCGGGGAGCTGTTTTTT.

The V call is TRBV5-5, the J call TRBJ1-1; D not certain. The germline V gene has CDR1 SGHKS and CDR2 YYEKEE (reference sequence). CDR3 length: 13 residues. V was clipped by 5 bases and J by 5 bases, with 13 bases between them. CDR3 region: CASSPQEGTEAFF. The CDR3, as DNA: TGTGCCAGCAGTCCTCAGGAGGGAACTGAAGCTTTCTTT.

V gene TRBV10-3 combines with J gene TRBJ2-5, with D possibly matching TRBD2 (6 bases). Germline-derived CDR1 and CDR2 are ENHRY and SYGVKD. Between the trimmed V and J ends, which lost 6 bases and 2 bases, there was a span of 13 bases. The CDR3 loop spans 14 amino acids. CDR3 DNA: TGTGCCATCAGCCAAGGTAGCGGACAAGAGACCCAGTACTTC. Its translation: CAISQGSGQETQYF.

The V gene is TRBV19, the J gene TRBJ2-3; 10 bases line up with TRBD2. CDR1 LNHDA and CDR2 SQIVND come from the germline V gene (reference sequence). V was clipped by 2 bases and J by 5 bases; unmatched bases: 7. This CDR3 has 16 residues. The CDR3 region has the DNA TGTGCCAGTAGTATATCTAGCGGGGGCTCCGGAGATACGCAGTATTTT. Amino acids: CASSISSGGSGDTQYF. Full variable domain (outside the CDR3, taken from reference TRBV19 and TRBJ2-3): DGGITQSPKYLFRKEGQNVTLSCEQNLNHDAMYWYRQDPGQGLRLIYYSQIVNDFQKGDIAEGYSVSREKKESFPLTVTSAQKNPTAFYLCASSISSGGSGDTQYFGPGTRLTVL.

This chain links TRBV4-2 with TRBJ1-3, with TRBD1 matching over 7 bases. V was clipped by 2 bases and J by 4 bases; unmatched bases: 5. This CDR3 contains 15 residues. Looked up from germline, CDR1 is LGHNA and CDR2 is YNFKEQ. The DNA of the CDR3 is TGTGCCAGCAGCCAAAGGGACAGCCTGGGAAACACCATATATTTT. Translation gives CASSQRDSLGNTIYF.

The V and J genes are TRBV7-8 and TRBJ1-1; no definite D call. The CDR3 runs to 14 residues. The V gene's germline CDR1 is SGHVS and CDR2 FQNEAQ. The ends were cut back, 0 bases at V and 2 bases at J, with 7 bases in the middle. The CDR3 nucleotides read TGTGCCAGCAGCTTAGCGACTGGTAACACTGAAGCTTTCTTT. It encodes CASSLATGNTEAFF.

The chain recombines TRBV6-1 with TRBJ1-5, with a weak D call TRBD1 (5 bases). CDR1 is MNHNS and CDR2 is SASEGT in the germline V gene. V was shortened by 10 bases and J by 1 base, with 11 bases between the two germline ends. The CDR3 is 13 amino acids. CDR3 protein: CATGLYSNQPQHF. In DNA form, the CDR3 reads TGTGCCACGGGACTCTACAGCAATCAGCCCCAGCATTTT.

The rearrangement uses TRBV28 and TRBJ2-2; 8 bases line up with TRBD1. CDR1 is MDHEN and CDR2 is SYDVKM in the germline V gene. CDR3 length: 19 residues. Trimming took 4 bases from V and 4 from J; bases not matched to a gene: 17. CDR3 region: CASSSDHPRGRGFTGELFF. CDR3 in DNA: TGTGCCAGCAGTTCTGACCACCCCAGGGGGCGCGGGTTCACCGGGGAGCTGTTTTTT.

CDR3 in DNA: TGCGCCAGCAGATGGGACAGGAGCACCGGGGAGCTGTTTTTT. It specifies CASRWDRSTGELFF. The chain couples TRBV10-2 to TRBJ2-2, with 8 positions matching TRBD1. Germline V CDR1 and CDR2: WSHSY, SAAADI. This CDR3 contains 14 residues. The V gene end was trimmed by 6 bases and the J gene end by 4 bases; junction bases not matched to a gene: 4.